Listed below are T cell receptor beta chains from one sample, sequenced in a study of blood T cell repertoires in COVID-19. This table comes from immunoSEQ multiplex PCR, and its TCRdb copy is limited to in-frame clones, with some not included. The table has around 150,000 clones, more than 65% seen once. Sequenced input: peripheral blood. The origin of the receptors is a woman aged 45-59 years in a cohort sampled during active or convalescent COVID-19. The CDR3 runs from the conserved cysteine through the conserved F or W. D genes are given only for firm matches. A row's size may be missing; if present it is once, few, many or a size class.

clone_size j_call v_call d_call cdr3_aa cdr3_nt
. TRBJ1-4 TRBV6-1 TRBD1 CASSDRQGNEKLFF TGTGCCAGCAGTGACCGACAGGGTAATGAAAAACTGTTTTTT
. TRBJ2-5 TRBV1 . CTSSQEGRGGLVQTQYF TGCACCAGCAGCCAAGAGGGGAGGGGGGGCCTCGTCCAGACCCAGTACTTC
. TRBJ1-5 TRBV19 . CASSPSGPEPQHF TGTGCCAGTAGTCCCTCTGGGCCGGAGCCCCAGCATTTT
. TRBJ1-2 TRBV18 TRBD1 CASSPSGTGSSYGYTF TGTGCCAGCTCACCCTCCGGGACAGGGTCCTCCTATGGCTACACCTTC
. TRBJ1-2 TRBV18 . CASSPPWAEKDGYTF TGTGCCAGCTCACCACCCTGGGCCGAAAAGGATGGCTACACCTTC
. TRBJ2-5 TRBV19 TRBD2 CASSPSNGGASKTQYF TGTGCCAGCTCCCCCTCTAACGGGGGGGCCTCGAAGACCCAGTACTTC
. TRBJ2-7 TRBV27 . CASSLSLGRASYEQYF TGTGCCAGCAGTTTATCCTTAGGCAGGGCCAGTTACGAGCAGTACTTC
. TRBJ2-7 TRBV7-9 . CASSPMYEQYF TGTGCCAGCAGCCCTATGTACGAGCAGTACTTC
. TRBJ2-2 TRBV9 . CASSAQAVSLNTGELFF TGTGCCAGCAGCGCCCAAGCGGTGTCCCTGAACACCGGGGAGCTGTTTTTT
. TRBJ2-3 TRBV5-1 TRBD1 CASSLGVLTGVTDTQYF TGCGCCAGCAGCTTGGGGGTCTTGACAGGGGTCACAGATACGCAGTATTTT
once TRBJ1-2 TRBV7-9 . CASSLAPFRPLGGGYTF TGTGCCAGCAGCTTAGCGCCCTTCAGGCCGTTAGGAGGTGGCTACACCTTC
. TRBJ1-3 TRBV9 TRBD1 CASSVAVGQGVDTIYF TGTGCCAGCAGCGTAGCGGTGGGACAGGGGGTAGACACCATATATTTT
. TRBJ2-5 TRBV5-4 TRBD2 CASSLVRGGGETQYF TGTGCCAGCAGCTTGGTACGGGGGGGCGGGGAGACCCAGTACTTC
. TRBJ1-2 TRBV18 . CASHAPPTPGYGYTF TGTGCCAGCCACGCGCCGCCGACCCCCGGGTATGGCTACACCTTC
. TRBJ1-5 TRBV7-8 TRBD1 CASSLFGAGGGGNQPQHF TGTGCCAGCAGCTTATTTGGGGCAGGGGGCGGCGGCAATCAGCCCCAGCATTTT
. TRBJ1-5 TRBV3-1/TRBV3-2 . CASSPAVSNQPQHF TGTGCCAGCAGCCCCGCAGTCAGCAATCAGCCCCAGCATTTT
. TRBJ2-1 TRBV6-5 . CASSRSNEQFF TGTGCCAGCAGCCGTAGCAATGAGCAGTTCTTC
. TRBJ2-1 TRBV6-4 . CATKRWASDNNEQFF TGTGCCACCAAAAGGTGGGCTTCTGACAACAATGAGCAGTTCTTC
. TRBJ2-3 TRBV5-1 TRBD2 CASSLGRGEDTQYF TGCGCCAGCAGCTTGGGGCGGGGGGAGGATACGCAGTATTTT
few TRBJ1-5 TRBV13 TRBD1 CASSSGGQGRQPQHF TGTGCCAGCAGCTCCGGAGGACAGGGTCGGCAGCCCCAGCATTTT
. TRBJ2-1 TRBV5-1 . CASRQQGSPYNEQFF TGCGCCAGCAGACAACAGGGTTCGCCCTACAATGAGCAGTTCTTC
. TRBJ1-2 TRBV7-2 TRBD1 CASSPGPTGGLESYTF TGTGCCAGCAGCCCGGGCCCGACAGGGGGCTTGGAAAGCTACACCTTC
once TRBJ2-3 TRBV11-2 TRBD2 CASSSTMAGVTDTQYF TGTGCCAGCAGCTCCACGATGGCGGGGGTCACAGATACGCAGTATTTT
. TRBJ1-2 TRBV7-2 TRBD1 CASSIGRTGQPYGYTF TGTGCCAGCAGCATAGGGAGGACAGGGCAACCCTATGGCTACACCTTC
. TRBJ2-7 TRBV10-3 TRBD1 CAISEGTGGSYEQYF TGTGCCATCAGTGAGGGGACAGGGGGCTCCTACGAGCAGTACTTC
. TRBJ2-1 TRBV10-3 TRBD2 CAIRTSEGSYNEQFF TGTGCCATCAGAACTAGCGAAGGCTCCTACAATGAGCAGTTCTTC
few TRBJ1-6 TRBV7-9 . CASSLGGINSPLHF TGTGCCAGCAGCTTAGGAGGGATTAATTCACCCCTCCACTTT
. TRBJ2-1 TRBV3-1/TRBV3-2 TRBD2 CASSQGGLAAYNEQFF TGTGCCAGCAGCCAAGGTGGACTAGCGGCGTACAATGAGCAGTTCTTC
. TRBJ1-2 TRBV18 . CASSPDSELNYGYTF TGTGCCAGCTCGCCCGACAGTGAACTTAACTATGGCTACACCTTC
. TRBJ2-3 TRBV5-1 . CASSLDYPSTDTQYF TGCGCCAGCAGCCTCGACTACCCCAGCACAGATACGCAGTATTTT
. TRBJ2-5 TRBV5-5 TRBD2 CASSFVGTSVAGGRETQYF TGTGCCAGCAGCTTTGTAGGGACTAGCGTGGCGGGGGGTCGGGAGACCCAGTACTTC
. TRBJ1-1 TRBV11-2 . CASIRGGEAFF TGTGCCAGCATCAGGGGTGGGGAAGCTTTCTTT
once TRBJ1-2 TRBV30 . CAWILTGSLYGYTF TGTGCCTGGATACTCACAGGGTCCCTCTATGGCTACACCTTC
. TRBJ2-2 TRBV6-5 TRBD2 CASSLSGGVTGELFF TGTGCCAGCAGTCTTAGCGGGGGGGTGACCGGGGAGCTGTTTTTT
. TRBJ1-1 TRBV2 . CASSEALGGRGQTEAFF TGTGCCAGCAGTGAAGCGCTCGGTGGGCGGGGGCAAACTGAAGCTTTCTTT
once TRBJ2-1 TRBV30 . CAWSPRLARASNNEQFF TGTGCCTGGAGCCCTCGTCTAGCTCGAGCTTCCAACAATGAGCAGTTCTTC
. TRBJ2-7 TRBV4-1 TRBD1 CASSLWTGDEQYF TGCGCCAGCAGCCTGTGGACAGGGGACGAGCAGTACTTC
. TRBJ2-7 TRBV29-1 . CSVEKGKDEQYF TGCAGCGTTGAAAAGGGGAAAGACGAGCAGTACTTC
. TRBJ2-1 TRBV10-3 TRBD2 CATGGEGTYNEQFF TGTGCCACCGGAGGGGAGGGTACCTACAATGAGCAGTTCTTC
. TRBJ1-2 TRBV28 . CASSFATELGYTF TGTGCCAGCAGTTTCGCGACAGAATTGGGCTACACCTTC
. TRBJ1-1 TRBV27 . CASRDIGEKAFF TGTGCCAGCAGGGACATCGGTGAAAAAGCTTTCTTT
. TRBJ2-5 TRBV3-1/TRBV3-2 . CASSAPMRAQYF TGTGCCAGCAGCGCCCCTATGCGGGCCCAGTACTTC
. TRBJ2-5 TRBV30 TRBD1 CAWSVGQGRETQYF TGTGCCTGGAGTGTAGGACAGGGTAGGGAGACCCAGTACTTC
. TRBJ2-7 TRBV12-5 . CASGLVHSYEQYF TGTGCTAGTGGTTTGGTCCACTCCTACGAGCAGTACTTC
. TRBJ2-7 TRBV29-1 . CSVGGGTPYEQYF TGCAGCGTTGGGGGGGGCACCCCCTACGAGCAGTACTTC
once TRBJ2-1 TRBV7-8 . CASSKREGGAYNEQFF TGTGCCAGCAGCAAAAGAGAAGGGGGGGCCTACAATGAGCAGTTCTTC
. TRBJ2-7 TRBV27 . CASRQTQQGVPYEQYF TGTGCCAGCAGGCAAACTCAACAGGGAGTCCCCTACGAGCAGTACTTC
. TRBJ1-1 TRBV15 TRBD1 CATNSLRTGRNTEAFF TGTGCCACCAATTCATTACGGACAGGGCGGAACACTGAAGCTTTCTTT
. TRBJ2-2 TRBV10-3 TRBD2 CAISETGTSGYTGELFF TGTGCCATCAGTGAAACCGGGACTAGCGGGTACACCGGGGAGCTGTTTTTT
. TRBJ1-6 TRBV2 . CASSGRGPDNSPLHF TGTGCCAGCAGTGGTCGGGGTCCAGATAATTCACCCCTCCACTTT
few TRBJ2-3 TRBV9 . CASSPQGDGWGFAPDTQYF TGTGCCAGCAGCCCCCAGGGCGATGGGTGGGGTTTCGCCCCAGATACGCAGTATTTT